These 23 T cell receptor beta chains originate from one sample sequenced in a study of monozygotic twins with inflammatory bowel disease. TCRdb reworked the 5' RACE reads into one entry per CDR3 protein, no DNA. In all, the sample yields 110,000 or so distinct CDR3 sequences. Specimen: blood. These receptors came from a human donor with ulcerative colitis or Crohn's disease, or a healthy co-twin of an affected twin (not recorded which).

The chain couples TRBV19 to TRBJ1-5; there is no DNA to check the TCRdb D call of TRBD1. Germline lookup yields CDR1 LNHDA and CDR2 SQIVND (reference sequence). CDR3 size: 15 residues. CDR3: CASSMGQYSNQPQHF.

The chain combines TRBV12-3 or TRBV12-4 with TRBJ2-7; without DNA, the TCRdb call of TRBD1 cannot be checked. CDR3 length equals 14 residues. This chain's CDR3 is CASSLTGGINEQYF.

The CDR3 loop reads CSARDSFRAPYEQYF. J is TRBJ2-7 and V is TRBV20-1; as DNA is missing, the TRBD2 call by TCRdb cannot be tested. The germline V gene encodes CDR1 DFQATT and CDR2 SNEGSKA (reference sequence). The CDR3 runs 15 residues.

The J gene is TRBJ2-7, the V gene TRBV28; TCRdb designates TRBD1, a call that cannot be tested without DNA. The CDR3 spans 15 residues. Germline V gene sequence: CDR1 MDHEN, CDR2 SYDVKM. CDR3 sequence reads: CASSGRTGLDYEQYF.

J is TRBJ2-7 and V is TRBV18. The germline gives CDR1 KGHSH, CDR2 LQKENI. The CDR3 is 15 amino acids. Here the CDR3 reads CASSPSRRVSYEQYF. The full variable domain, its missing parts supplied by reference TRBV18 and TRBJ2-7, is NAGVMQNPRHLVRRRGQEARLRCSPMKGHSHVYWYRQLPEEGLKFMVYLQKENIIDESGMPKERFSAEFPKEGPSILRIQQVVRGDSAAYFCASSPSRRVSYEQYFGPGTRLTVT.

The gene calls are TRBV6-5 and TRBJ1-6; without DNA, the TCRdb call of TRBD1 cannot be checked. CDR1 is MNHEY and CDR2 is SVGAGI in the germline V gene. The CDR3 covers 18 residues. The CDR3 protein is CASSYSTGQSSYNSPLHF.

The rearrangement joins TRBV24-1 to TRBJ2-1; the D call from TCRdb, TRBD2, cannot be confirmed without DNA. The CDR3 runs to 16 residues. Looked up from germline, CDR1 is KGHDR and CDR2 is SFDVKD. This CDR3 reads CATSEGNRGSYNEQFF.

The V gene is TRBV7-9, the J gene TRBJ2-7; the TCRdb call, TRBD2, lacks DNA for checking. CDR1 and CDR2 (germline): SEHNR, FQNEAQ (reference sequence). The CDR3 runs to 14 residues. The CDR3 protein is CASSAPGLVHEQYF. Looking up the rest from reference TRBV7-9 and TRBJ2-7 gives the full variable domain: DTGVSQNPRHKITKRGQNVTFRCDPISEHNRLYWYRQTLGQGPEFLTYFQNEAQLEKSRLLSDRFSAERPKGSFSTLEIQRTEQGDSAMYLCASSAPGLVHEQYFGPGTRLTVT.

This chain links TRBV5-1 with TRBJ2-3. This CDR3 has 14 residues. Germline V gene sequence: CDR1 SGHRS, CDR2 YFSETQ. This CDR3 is CASSFGTSTDTQYF. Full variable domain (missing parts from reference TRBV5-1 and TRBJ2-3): KAGVTQTPRYLIKTRGQQVTLSCSPISGHRSVSWYQQTPGQGLQFLFEYFSETQRNKGNFPGRFSGRQFSNSRSEMNVSTLELGDSALYLCASSFGTSTDTQYFGPGTRLTVL.

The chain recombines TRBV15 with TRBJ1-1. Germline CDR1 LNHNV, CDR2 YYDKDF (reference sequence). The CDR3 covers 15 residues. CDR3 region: CATSRGIIGNTEAFF.

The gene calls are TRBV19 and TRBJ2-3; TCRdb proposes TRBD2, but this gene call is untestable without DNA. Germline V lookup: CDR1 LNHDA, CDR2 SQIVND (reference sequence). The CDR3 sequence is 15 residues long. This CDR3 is CASSGVGGAGDTQYF.

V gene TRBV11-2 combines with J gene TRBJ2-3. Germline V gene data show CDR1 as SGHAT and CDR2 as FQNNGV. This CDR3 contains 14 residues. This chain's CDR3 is CASGIGASTDTQYF.

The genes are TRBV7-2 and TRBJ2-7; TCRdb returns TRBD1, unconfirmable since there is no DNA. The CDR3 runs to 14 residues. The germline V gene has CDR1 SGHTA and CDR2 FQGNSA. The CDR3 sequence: CASSLAPGPGEQYF.

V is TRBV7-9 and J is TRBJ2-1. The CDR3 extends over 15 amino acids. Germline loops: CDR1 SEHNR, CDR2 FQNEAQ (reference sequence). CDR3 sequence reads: CASSVLSLVDNEQFF. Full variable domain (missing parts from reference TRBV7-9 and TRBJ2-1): DTGVSQNPRHKITKRGQNVTFRCDPISEHNRLYWYRQTLGQGPEFLTYFQNEAQLEKSRLLSDRFSAERPKGSFSTLEIQRTEQGDSAMYLCASSVLSLVDNEQFFGPGTRLTVL.

The CDR3 here is CASSWTAHYGYTF. The gene calls are TRBV12-3 or TRBV12-4 and TRBJ1-2; the TRBD1 assignment by TCRdb is unverifiable without DNA. The CDR3 consists of 13 residues.

The CDR3 sequence: CASSVDPGLRETQYF. The V and J genes are TRBV27 and TRBJ2-5; TCRdb lists TRBD2, though no DNA is available to test this call. CDR3 length: 15 residues. CDR1 and CDR2 (germline): MNHEY, SMNVEV (reference sequence).

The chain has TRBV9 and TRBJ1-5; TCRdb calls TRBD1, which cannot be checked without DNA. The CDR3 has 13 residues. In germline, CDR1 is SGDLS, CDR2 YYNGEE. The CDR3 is CASSERGDQPQHF.

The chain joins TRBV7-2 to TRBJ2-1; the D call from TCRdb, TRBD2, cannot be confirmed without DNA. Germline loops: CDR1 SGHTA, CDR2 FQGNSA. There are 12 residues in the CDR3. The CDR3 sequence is CASSPSLAMQFF.

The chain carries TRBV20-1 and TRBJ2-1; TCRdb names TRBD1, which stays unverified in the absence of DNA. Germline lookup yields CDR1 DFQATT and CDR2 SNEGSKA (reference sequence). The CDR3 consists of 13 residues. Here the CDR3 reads CSAGGRESNEQFF.

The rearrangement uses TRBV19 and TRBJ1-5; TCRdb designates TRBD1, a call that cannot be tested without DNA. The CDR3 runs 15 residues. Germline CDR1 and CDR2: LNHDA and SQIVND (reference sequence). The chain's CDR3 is CASSIDGQGNQPQHF. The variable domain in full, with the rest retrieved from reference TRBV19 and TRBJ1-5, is DGGITQSPKYLFRKEGQNVTLSCEQNLNHDAMYWYRQDPGQGLRLIYYSQIVNDFQKGDIAEGYSVSREKKESFPLTVTSAQKNPTAFYLCASSIDGQGNQPQHFGDGTRLSIL.

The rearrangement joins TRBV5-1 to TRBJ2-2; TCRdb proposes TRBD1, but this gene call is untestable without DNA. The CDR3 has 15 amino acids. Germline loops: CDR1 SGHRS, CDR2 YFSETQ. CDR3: CASSFKQGIDGELFF.

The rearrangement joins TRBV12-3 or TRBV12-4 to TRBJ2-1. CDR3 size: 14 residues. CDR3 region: CASSLELIGNEQFF.

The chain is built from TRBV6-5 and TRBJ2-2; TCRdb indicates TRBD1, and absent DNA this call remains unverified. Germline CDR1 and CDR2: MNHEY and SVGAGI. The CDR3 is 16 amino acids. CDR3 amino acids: CASSSPRQGSTGELFF.